These 5 T cell receptor beta chains originate from one sample sequenced in a study of CD8+CD57+ T cells in acquired aplastic anemia. The template used for profiling TCR beta VDJ and CDR3 was genomic DNA. TCRdb fed the reads into MiXCR, producing one record per CDR3 protein. The table lists 250,000 to 350,000 distinct CDR3 sequences, 45% to 70% of them singletons. The sequencing sample was made of sorted CD4+, CD8+, or CD8+CD57+ T cells (not recorded which) from PBMCs. All receptors come from a human donor with severe aplastic anemia or a healthy control (not recorded which).

The chain has TRBV10-3 and TRBJ2-7; 7 bases fit TRBD1. V lost 10 bases to trimming and J lost 4 bases; unmatched junction nucleotides: 10. The germline V gene encodes CDR1 ENHRY and CDR2 SYGVKD. The CDR3 is 13 residues long. In DNA, the CDR3 is TGTGCCACCGGACTTCAGGGGGTTTACGAGCAGTACTTC. This gives the protein CATGLQGVYEQYF.

The V call is TRBV20-1, the J call TRBJ1-1; 8 nucleotides align to TRBD1. CDR1 is DFQATT, CDR2 SNEGSKA, per germline (reference sequence). This CDR3 has 16 amino acids. V trimming: 5 bases; J trimming: 3 bases; junction bases outside the gene matches: 14. The CDR3 bases are TGCAGTGCTTTAACGCCCTCGAGACAGGGGCACACTGAAGCTTTCTTT. This sequence encodes CSALTPSRQGHTEAFF.

This chain connects TRBV7-9 to TRBJ2-1; 8 bases map to TRBD1. CDR1 and CDR2 from the germline V gene are SEHNR and FQNEAQ (reference sequence). The CDR3 extends over 14 amino acids. V gave up 2 bases and J gave up 6 bases; unmatched junction bases: 3. The CDR3 nucleotides are TGTGCCAGCAGCTTACAGGGGGCGCGCAATGAGCAGTTCTTC. Translation: CASSLQGARNEQFF.

The chain combines TRBV5-8 with TRBJ1-2; D unresolved. V dropped 1 base and J dropped 2 bases, with 9 bases sitting between them. Germline V gene data show CDR1 as SGHTS and CDR2 as YDEGEE. The CDR3 runs 14 residues. The CDR3 sequence is CASSLKDRNYGYTF. CDR3 coding DNA: TGTGCCAGCAGCTTGAAGGACCGAAACTATGGCTACACCTTC.

This clonotype was detected only once. The chain recombines TRBV2 with TRBJ1-4; possible D gene TRBD1, 5 bases. The V end lost 6 bases, the J end lost 0 bases, and 11 bases lay between the germline ends. This CDR3 region has 15 residues. Germline values: CDR1 SNHLY, CDR2 FYNNEI. The CDR3 loop reads CASRATATTNEKLFF. CDR3 sequence (DNA): TGTGCCAGCAGGGCGACAGCAACAACTAATGAAAAACTGTTTTTT.